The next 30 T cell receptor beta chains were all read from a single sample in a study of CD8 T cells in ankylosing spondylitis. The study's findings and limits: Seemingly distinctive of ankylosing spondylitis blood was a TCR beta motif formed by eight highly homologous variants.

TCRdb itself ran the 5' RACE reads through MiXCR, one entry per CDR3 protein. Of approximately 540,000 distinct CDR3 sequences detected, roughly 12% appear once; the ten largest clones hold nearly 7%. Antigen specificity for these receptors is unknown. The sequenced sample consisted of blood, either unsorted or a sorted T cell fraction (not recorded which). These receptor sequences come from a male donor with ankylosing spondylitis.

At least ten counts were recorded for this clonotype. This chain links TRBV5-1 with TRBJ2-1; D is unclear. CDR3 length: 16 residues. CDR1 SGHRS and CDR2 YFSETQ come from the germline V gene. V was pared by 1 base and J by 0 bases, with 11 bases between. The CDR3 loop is CASSLQALSSYNEQFF. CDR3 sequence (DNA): TGCGCCAGCAGCTTGCAGGCCTTGAGCTCCTACAATGAGCAGTTCTTC.

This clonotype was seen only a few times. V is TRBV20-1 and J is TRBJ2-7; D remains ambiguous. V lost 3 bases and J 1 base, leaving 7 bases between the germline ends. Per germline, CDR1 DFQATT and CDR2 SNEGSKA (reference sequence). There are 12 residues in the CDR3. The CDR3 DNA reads TGCAGTGCTAGCCCTTATTCCTACGAGCAGTACTTC. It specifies CSASPYSYEQYF.

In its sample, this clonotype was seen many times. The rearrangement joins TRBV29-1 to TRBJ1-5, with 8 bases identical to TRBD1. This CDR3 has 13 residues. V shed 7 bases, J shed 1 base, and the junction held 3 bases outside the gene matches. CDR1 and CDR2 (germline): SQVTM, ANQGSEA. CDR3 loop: CSAGTGSNQPQHF. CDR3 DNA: TGCAGCGCAGGGACAGGCAGCAATCAGCCCCAGCATTTT.

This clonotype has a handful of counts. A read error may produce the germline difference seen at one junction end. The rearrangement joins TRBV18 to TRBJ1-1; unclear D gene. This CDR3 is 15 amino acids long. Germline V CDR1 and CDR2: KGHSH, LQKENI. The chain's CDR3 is CASSQYSGVNAEAFF. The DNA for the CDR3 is TGTGCCAGCTCACAGTATTCCGGGGTGAACGCTGAAGCTTTCTTT.

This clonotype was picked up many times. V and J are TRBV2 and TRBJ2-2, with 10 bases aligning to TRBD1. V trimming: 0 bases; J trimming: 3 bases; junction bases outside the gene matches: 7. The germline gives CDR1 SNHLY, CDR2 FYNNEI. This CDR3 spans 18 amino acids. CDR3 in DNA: TGTGCCAGCAGTGAAGCTATATTCGGACAGGGGGACACCGGGGAGCTGTTTTTT. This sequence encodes CASSEAIFGQGDTGELFF.

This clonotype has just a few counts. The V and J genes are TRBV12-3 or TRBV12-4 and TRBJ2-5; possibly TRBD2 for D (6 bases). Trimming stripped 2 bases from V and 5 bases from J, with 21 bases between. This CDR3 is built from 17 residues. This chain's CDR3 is CASSLLAEPQAGETQYF. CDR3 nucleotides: TGTGCCAGCAGTTTATTGGCGGAGCCCCAGGCGGGGGAGACCCAGTACTTC.

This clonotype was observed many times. The CDR3 DNA sequence: TGCAGTGCTACGGGACACCTCTTCTATGGCTACACCTTC. This encodes CSATGHLFYGYTF. The chain combines TRBV20-1 with TRBJ1-2, with TRBD1 as a possible D gene (6 bases). With 4 bases removed from V and 4 bases from J, the gap between germline ends came to 13 bases. Looked up from germline, CDR1 is DFQATT and CDR2 is SNEGSKA (reference sequence). The CDR3 has 13 amino acids.

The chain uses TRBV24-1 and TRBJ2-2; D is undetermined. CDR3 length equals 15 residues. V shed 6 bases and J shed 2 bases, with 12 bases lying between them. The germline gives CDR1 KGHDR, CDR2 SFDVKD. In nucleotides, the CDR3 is TGTGCCACCAGTCCCCCTATTGGAAACACCGGGGAGCTGTTTTTT. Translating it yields CATSPPIGNTGELFF.

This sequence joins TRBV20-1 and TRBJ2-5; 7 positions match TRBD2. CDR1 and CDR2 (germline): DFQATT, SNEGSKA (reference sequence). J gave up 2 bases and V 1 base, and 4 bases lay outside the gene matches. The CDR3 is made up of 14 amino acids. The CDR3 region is CSARVLAEQETQYF. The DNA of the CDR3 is TGCAGTGCTAGAGTCCTAGCGGAACAAGAGACCCAGTACTTC.

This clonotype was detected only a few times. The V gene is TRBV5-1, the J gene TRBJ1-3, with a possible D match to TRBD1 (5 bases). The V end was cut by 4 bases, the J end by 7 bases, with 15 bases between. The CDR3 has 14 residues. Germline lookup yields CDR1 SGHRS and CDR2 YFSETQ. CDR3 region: CASSAGTRGNTIYF. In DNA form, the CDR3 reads TGCGCCAGCAGCGCCGGGACCCGAGGGAACACCATATATTTT.

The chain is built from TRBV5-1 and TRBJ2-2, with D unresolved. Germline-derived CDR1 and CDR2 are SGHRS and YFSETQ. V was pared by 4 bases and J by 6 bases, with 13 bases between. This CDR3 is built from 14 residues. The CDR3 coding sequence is TGCGCCAGCAGCAACCTGCTAGGATCCGGGGAGCTGTTTTTT. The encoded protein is CASSNLLGSGELFF.

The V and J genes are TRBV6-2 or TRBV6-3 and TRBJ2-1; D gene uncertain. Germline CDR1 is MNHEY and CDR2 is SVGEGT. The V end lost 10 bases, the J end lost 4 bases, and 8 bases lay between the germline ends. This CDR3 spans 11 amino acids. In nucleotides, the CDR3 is TGTGCCACAGCCCAATACAATGAGCAGTTCTTC. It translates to CATAQYNEQFF.

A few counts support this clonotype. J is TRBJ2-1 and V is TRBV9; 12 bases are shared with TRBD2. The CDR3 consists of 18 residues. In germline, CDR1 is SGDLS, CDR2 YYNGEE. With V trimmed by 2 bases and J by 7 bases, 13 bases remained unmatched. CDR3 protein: CASSVEIWDLAGGNEQFF. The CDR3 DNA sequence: TGTGCCAGCAGCGTGGAAATTTGGGACCTAGCGGGAGGGAATGAGCAGTTCTTC.

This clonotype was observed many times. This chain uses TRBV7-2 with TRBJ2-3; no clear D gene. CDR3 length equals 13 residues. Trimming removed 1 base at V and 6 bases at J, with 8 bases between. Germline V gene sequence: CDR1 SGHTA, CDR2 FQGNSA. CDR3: CASSLVFADTQYF. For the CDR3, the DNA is TGTGCCAGCAGCTTAGTTTTTGCGGATACGCAGTATTTT.

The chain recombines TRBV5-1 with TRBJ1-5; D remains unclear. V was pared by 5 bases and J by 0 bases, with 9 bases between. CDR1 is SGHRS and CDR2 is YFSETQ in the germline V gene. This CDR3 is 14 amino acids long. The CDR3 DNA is TGCGCCAGCAGGGAGGGTCTTAGCAATCAGCCCCAGCATTTT. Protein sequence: CASREGLSNQPQHF.

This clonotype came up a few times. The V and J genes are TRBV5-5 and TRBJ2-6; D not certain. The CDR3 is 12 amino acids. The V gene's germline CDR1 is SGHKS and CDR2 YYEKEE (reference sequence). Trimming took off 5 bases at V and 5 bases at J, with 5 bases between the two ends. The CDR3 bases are TGTGCCAGCAGTCTTAGGGCCAACGTCCTGACTTTC. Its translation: CASSLRANVLTF.

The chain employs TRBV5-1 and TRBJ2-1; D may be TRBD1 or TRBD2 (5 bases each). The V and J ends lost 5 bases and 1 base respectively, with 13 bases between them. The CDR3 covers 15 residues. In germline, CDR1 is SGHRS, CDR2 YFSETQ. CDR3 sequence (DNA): TGCGCCAGCAGTTCGGGGCCAGGGTCCTACAATGAGCAGTTCTTC. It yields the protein CASSSGPGSYNEQFF.

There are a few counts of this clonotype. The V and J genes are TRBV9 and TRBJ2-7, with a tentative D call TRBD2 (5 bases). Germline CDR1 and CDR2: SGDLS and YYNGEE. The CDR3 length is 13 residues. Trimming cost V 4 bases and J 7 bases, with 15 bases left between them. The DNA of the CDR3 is TGTGCCAGCAGCCTGGGTATGGGAGATGAGCAGTACTTC. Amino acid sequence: CASSLGMGDEQYF.

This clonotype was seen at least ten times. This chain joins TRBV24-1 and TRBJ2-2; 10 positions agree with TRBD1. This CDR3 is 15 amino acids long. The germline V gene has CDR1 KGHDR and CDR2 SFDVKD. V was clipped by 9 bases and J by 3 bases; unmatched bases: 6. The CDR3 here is CATAEGTGDTGELFF. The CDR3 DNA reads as TGTGCCACCGCTGAAGGGACAGGGGACACCGGGGAGCTGTTTTTT.

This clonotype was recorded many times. CDR3 protein: CATSDPTGGITGELFF. CDR3 DNA sequence: TGTGCCACCAGTGACCCGACAGGGGGCATCACCGGGGAGCTGTTTTTT. The gene calls are TRBV24-1 and TRBJ2-2; 10 bases align to TRBD1. This CDR3 has 16 amino acids. V trimming: 4 bases; J trimming: 4 bases; junction bases outside the gene matches: 5. CDR1 and CDR2 (germline): KGHDR, SFDVKD.

CDR3 bases: TGCAGTGCTAGAGACGGTGACTCTGGAAACACCATATATTTT. Translating it yields CSARDGDSGNTIYF. This rearrangement joins TRBV20-1 to TRBJ1-3; D gene uncertain. Per germline, CDR1 DFQATT and CDR2 SNEGSKA (reference sequence). V lost 0 bases and J 0 bases, leaving 6 bases between the germline ends. The CDR3 is 14 residues long.

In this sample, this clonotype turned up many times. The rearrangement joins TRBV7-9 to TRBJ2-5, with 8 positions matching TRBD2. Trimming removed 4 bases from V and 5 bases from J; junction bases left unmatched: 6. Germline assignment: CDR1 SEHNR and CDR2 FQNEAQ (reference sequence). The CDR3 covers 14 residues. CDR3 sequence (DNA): TGTGCCAGCAGCTCGAGCGGGAGTTGGGAGACCCAGTACTTC. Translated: CASSSSGSWETQYF. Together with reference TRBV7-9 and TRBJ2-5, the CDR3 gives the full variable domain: DTGVSQNPRHKITKRGQNVTFRCDPISEHNRLYWYRQTLGQGPEFLTYFQNEAQLEKSRLLSDRFSAERPKGSFSTLEIQRTEQGDSAMYLCASSSSGSWETQYFGPGTRLLVL.

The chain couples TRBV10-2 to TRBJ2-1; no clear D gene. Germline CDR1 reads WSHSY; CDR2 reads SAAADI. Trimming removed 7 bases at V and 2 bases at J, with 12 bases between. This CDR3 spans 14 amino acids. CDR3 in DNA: TGCGCCAGCACCGCCAAGACCACCTACAATGAGCAGTTCTTC. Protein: CASTAKTTYNEQFF.

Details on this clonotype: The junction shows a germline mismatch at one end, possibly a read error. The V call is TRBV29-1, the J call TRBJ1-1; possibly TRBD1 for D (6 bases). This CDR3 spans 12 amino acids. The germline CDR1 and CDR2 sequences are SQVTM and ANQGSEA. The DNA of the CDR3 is TGCAGCGTTCAAGACAGGCACACTGAAGCTTTCTTT. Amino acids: CSVQDRHTEAFF.

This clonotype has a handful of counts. This CDR3 reads CASSLAGTPGPGPLHF. CDR3 coding DNA: TGCGCCAGCAGCTTGGCCGGGACCCCGGGACCTGGCCCCCTCCACTTT. The V gene is TRBV5-1, the J gene TRBJ1-6; possible D gene TRBD1, 5 bases. There are 16 residues in the CDR3. Trimming stripped 0 bases from V and 13 bases from J, with 20 bases between. CDR1 and CDR2 (germline): SGHRS, YFSETQ. The complete variable domain, with remaining parts taken from reference TRBV5-1 and TRBJ1-6, reads KAGVTQTPRYLIKTRGQQVTLSCSPISGHRSVSWYQQTPGQGLQFLFEYFSETQRNKGNFPGRFSGRQFSNSRSEMNVSTLELGDSALYLCASSLAGTPGPGPLHFGNGTRLTVT.

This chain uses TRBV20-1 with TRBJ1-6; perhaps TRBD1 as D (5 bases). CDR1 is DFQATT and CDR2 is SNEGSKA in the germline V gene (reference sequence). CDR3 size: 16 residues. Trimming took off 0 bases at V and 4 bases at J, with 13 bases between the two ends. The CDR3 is CSARDRGVIYNSPLHF. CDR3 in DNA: TGCAGTGCTAGAGATAGGGGAGTTATTTATAATTCACCCCTCCACTTT.

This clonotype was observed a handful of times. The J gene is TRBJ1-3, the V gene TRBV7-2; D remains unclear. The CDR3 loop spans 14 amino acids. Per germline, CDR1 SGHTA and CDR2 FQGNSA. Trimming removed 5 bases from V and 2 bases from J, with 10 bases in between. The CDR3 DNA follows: TGTGCCAGCAGCCCTGTCTCGACTGGAAACACCATATATTTT. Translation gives CASSPVSTGNTIYF. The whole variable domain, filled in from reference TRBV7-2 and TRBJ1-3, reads GAGVSQSPSNKVTEKGKDVELRCDPISGHTALYWYRQSLGQGLEFLIYFQGNSAPDKSGLPSDRFSAERTGGSVSTLTIQRTQQEDSAVYLCASSPVSTGNTIYFGEGSWLTVV.

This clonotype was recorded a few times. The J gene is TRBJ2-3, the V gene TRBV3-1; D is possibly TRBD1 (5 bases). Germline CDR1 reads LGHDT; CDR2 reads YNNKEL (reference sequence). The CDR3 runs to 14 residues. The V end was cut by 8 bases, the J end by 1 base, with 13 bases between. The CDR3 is CASGSTGGTDTQYF. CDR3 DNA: TGTGCCAGCGGCTCAACAGGAGGCACAGATACGCAGTATTTT.

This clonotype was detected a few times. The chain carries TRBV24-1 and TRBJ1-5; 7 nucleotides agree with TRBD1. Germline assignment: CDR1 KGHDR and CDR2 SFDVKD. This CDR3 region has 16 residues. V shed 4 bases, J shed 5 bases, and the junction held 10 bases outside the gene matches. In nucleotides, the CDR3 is TGTGCCACCAGTGACCCCGGTAGGGGGCAGGATCAGCCCCAGCATTTT. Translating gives CATSDPGRGQDQPQHF.

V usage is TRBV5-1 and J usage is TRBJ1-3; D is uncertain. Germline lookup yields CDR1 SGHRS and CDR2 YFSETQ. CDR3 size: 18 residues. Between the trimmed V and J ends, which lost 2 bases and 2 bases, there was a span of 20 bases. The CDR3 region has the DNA TGCGCCAGCAGCTTTAGGACGTCCTCTTCGGGAACTGGAAACACCATATATTTT. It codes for CASSFRTSSSGTGNTIYF.